Presented here are 11 T cell receptor beta chains from one specimen sequenced in a study of tumor and adjacent non-tumor tissue in lung cancer. The template was RNA from unsorted bulk tissue. The library came from three nested PCR rounds adapted from ARM-PCR protocols. One entry per CDR3 protein results from TCRdb running MiXCR on the multiplex PCR reads. The table has fewer than 100,000 distinct CDR3 sequences, about two thirds seen once. The sequencing sample was made of lung tumor tissue. Every receptor here comes from a woman in her forties with non-small cell lung cancer.

This clonotype was seen only once. One end of the junction does not line up with germline, which may come from a read error. J is TRBJ2-3 and V is TRBV6-1; possibly TRBD2 for D (5 bases). The CDR3 has 16 amino acids. Germline V gene lookup returns CDR1 MNHNS and CDR2 SASEGT. The CDR3 is CASSERRRGRTYTQYF. The CDR3 DNA reads as TGTGCCAGCAGTGAACGTCGGAGAGGGCGCACATATACGCAGTATTTT.

Comments on this clonotype: The final CDR3 position lacks the conserved phenylalanine or tryptophan, pointing to a likely read error. The chain carries TRBV20-1 and TRBJ2-3; D call uncertain. CDR1 is DFQATT and CDR2 is SNEGSKA in the germline V gene (reference sequence). V was cut by 6 bases and J by 4 bases, with 14 bases left in between. The CDR3 contains 13 residues. The CDR3 nucleotides read TGCAGTGCATCGATCCCCCCCGCAGATACGCAGTATTCT. Translating gives CSASIPPADTQYS.

This clonotype was recorded only once. CDR3 amino acids: CASSRDTGVGGTQYF. In DNA, the CDR3 is TGTGCCAGCAGTCGAGACACCGGGGTAGGGGGGACCCAGTACTTC. The genes are TRBV11-2 and TRBJ2-5, with TRBD1 as a possible D gene (6 bases). Trimming pared 6 bases from V and 7 bases from J, leaving 21 bases between. Germline CDR1 SGHAT, CDR2 FQNNGV. This CDR3 contains 15 residues.

As for this clonotype: The junction departs from the called germline gene at one end, perhaps through a read error. The CDR3 DNA sequence: TGCACCAGCAGCTTCAACAGAAATCAAGAGACCCAATACTTC. Residues: CTSSFNRNQETQYF. The rearrangement joins TRBV5-1 to TRBJ2-5; D not certain. CDR3 size: 14 residues. The V gene's germline CDR1 is SGHRS and CDR2 YFSETQ.

Points on this clonotype: A much larger clone lies one base from this, so it may be a read error. The missing conserved phenylalanine or tryptophan at the end of this CDR3 makes a read error likely. The chain employs TRBV30 and TRBJ2-3; the match to TRBD2 covers 7 bases. The CDR3 is 13 residues long. The ends lost 4 bases at V and 2 bases at J; junction bases unmatched: 3. Per the germline V gene, CDR1 is GTSNPN and CDR2 is SVGIG (reference sequence). This chain's CDR3 is CAWTSGNTDTQYL. CDR3 DNA: TGTGCCTGGACTAGCGGAAACACAGATACGCAGTATTTA.

With regard to this clonotype: No conserved phenylalanine or tryptophan is present at the end of the CDR3, so a read error is the likely explanation. The rearrangement joins TRBV28 to TRBJ1-2; 7 bases line up with TRBD1. Germline CDR1 and CDR2: MDHEN and SYDVKM. V gave up 6 bases and J gave up 4 bases; unmatched junction bases: 8. The length of the CDR3 is 14 residues. CDR3 in amino acids: CASRVGGAAYGYTT. The CDR3 DNA reads as TGTGCCAGCAGAGTAGGGGGCGCGGCCTATGGCTACACCACC.

In regard to this clonotype: The CDR3 carries no conserved terminal phenylalanine or tryptophan, so it likely arises from a read error. The V gene is TRBV6-6, the J gene TRBJ2-1, with 10 bases lining up with TRBD2. Looked up from germline, CDR1 is MNHNY and CDR2 is SVGAGI (reference sequence). This CDR3 spans 17 amino acids. Here the CDR3 reads CANSATSGTSSYNEQFL. The CDR3 region has the DNA TGTGCCAACAGTGCTACTAGCGGGACGAGCTCCTACAATGAGCAGTTCCTC.

The chain joins TRBV29-1 to TRBJ2-2; D possibly matches TRBD1 or TRBD2 (5 bases each). Germline values: CDR1 SQVTM, CDR2 ANQGSEA. CDR3 length: 11 residues. CDR3 amino acids: CRARGVRELFF. CDR3 bases: TGCAGGGCGAGAGGGGTTAGGGAGCTGTTTTTT.

The CDR3 is CASSIQVSNTEAFF. DNA for the CDR3: TGTGCCAGCAGTATACAGGTGTCCAACACTGAAGCTTTCTTT. V usage is TRBV6-6 and J usage is TRBJ1-1, with D perhaps matching TRBD1 (5 bases). Germline CDR1 MNHNY, CDR2 SVGAGI (reference sequence). V shed 5 bases and J shed 2 bases, with 12 bases lying between them. The CDR3 spans 14 residues.

The chain's CDR3 is CAGSRLARPNYGYTF. In DNA, the CDR3 is TGTGCCGGCTCCCGGCTGGCCAGACCTAACTATGGCTACACCTTC. V is TRBV11-3 and J is TRBJ1-2; D is ambiguous. Per the germline V gene, CDR1 is SGHNT and CDR2 is YENEEA. Trimming shortened V by 11 bases and J by 0 bases, and 19 bases separated the two germline ends. The CDR3 extends over 15 amino acids.

Comments on this clonotype: Compared with germline, one end of the junction differs, possibly owing to a read error. This rearrangement joins TRBV6-5 to TRBJ2-7; 8 nucleotides agree with TRBD1. Germline V lookup: CDR1 MNHEY, CDR2 SVGAGI. This CDR3 is built from 13 residues. The CDR3 region has the DNA TGTGCCAGCATGGGACAGGCTCGGGACGAACAGTACTTC. Protein product: CASMGQARDEQYF.